This T cell receptor beta chain came from a study of Graves' ophthalmopathy and Graves' hyperthyroidism. Notes on the study in general: Sensitivity reached approximately 85% and specificity about 81% for a 13-signature model separating ophthalmopathy from stable hyperthyroidism.

This clonotype was picked up many times. What it binds is unknown. V was cut by 3 bases and J by 9 bases, with 21 bases left in between. Germline V gives CDR1 DFQATT, CDR2 SNEGSKA (reference sequence). The length of the CDR3 is 16 residues. From RNA, the CDR3 regions of TCR beta chains were amplified and sequenced. First-round RT-PCR used HTBI primers; second-round multiplex PCR followed. TCRdb used MiXCR to reprocess the multiplex PCR reads, holding one entry per CDR3 protein. The sample has a few hundred thousand distinct CDR3 sequences; 15% are singletons. The sequencing input was peripheral blood. The TCR was taken from a woman in her late teens or twenties with stable Graves' hyperthyroidism. The rearrangement uses TRBV20-1 and TRBJ1-6; a possible D gene is TRBD1 (6 bases). The CDR3 DNA reads TGCAGTGCTAGGAGGAGGGGGAGGGCCGAGGGTTCACCCCTCCACTTT. It encodes CSARRRGRAEGSPLHF.